This TCR beta chain emerged from a study of post-analysis software for immune sequencing data. The length of the CDR3 is 17 residues. Concerning this clonotype itself: Its target is not known.

General observations from the study: A handful of TRBV segments were more frequent in patients than controls; TRBV5-6, TRBV5-1 and TRBV20-1 belonged to this group.

The library was made from cDNA and included unique molecular identifiers. TCRdb recomputed calls from the PCR reads with MiXCR, one row per CDR3 protein. The sample lists 380,000 or so distinct CDR3 sequences; roughly 36% were seen once. The sequence was collected from a girl aged 5-17 years with multiple sclerosis. Sample: blood. The rearrangement uses TRBV21-1 and TRBJ1-2; the tabulated D call, TRBD1, remains unverified against the DNA. TRBV21-1 is classified as a pseudogene. CDR3 in amino acids: CAGSIHCLLTQKAGYTF. CDR3 coding DNA: TGTGCCGGCAGCATCCACTGTCTTCTTACCCAAAAGGCCGGCTACACCTTC.